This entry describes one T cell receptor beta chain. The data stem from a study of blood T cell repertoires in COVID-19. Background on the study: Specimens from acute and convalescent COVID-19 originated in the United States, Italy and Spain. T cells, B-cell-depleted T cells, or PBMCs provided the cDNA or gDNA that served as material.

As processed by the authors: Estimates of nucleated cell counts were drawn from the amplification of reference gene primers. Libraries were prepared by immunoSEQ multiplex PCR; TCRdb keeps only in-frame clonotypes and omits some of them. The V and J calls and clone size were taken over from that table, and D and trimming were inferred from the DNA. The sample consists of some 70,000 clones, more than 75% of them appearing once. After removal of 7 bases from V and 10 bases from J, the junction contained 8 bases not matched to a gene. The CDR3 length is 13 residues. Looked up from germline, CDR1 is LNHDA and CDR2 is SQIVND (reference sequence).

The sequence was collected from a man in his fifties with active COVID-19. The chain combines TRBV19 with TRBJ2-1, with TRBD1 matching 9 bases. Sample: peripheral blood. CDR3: CASKGTGSYEQFF. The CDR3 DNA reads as TGTGCCAGTAAAGGGACAGGGTCGTACGAGCAGTTCTTC.